This T cell receptor (beta chain) was observed in a study of OX40 agonist ivuxolimab in advanced cancers. Whole-study context: Dose-escalation patients were diagnosed with hepatocellular carcinoma, melanoma, renal cell cancer or head and neck cancer. Mean age about 60 years, range roughly 20 to 85; about 85% male. Study conclusions and caveats: Some nonresponders additionally presented with little normalized T-cell clonal expansion.

Method: immunoSEQ multiplex PCR; TCRdb's copy keeps in-frame clones and lacks some. The table has roughly 98,000 clones, around 83% seen once. Concerning this clone itself: Its cognate antigen is unknown.

V shed 6 bases and J 0 bases; nucleotides not matched to a gene: 5. Germline values: CDR1 SGHRS, CDR2 YFSETQ. The CDR3 sequence is 14 residues long. Sequenced here: CD4+ or CD8+ T cells sorted from blood, sampled in a trial of the OX40 agonist ivuxolimab. The chain employs TRBV5-1 and TRBJ1-2; 7 nucleotides line up with TRBD1. The sequence derives from an adult with an advanced solid tumor such as melanoma, head and neck, liver or kidney cancer. For the CDR3, the DNA is TGCGCCAGCACACAGGGGTTAGCTAACTATGGCTACACCTTC. Translated: CASTQGLANYGYTF.